This record concerns one T cell receptor beta chain sequence. At least ten counts were recorded for this clonotype. Its antigen remains undetermined. No per-base quality is available; no much larger clone lies one base away. This sample was included in a study of T cells in Graves' hyperthyroidism and ophthalmopathy (dated by TCRdb to the late 2010s). Describing the broader study: Peripheral blood samples were taken at initial diagnosis, before any treatment was given. A discovery cohort of about 100 patients, roughly 45 with Graves' ophthalmopathy and 57 with stable Graves' hyperthyroidism, was used to find distinguishing TCR V-J signatures. Whether ophthalmopathy could be predicted prospectively was tested in an independent validation cohort made up of roughly 20 hyperthyroidism patients plus 17 patients who later progressed to ophthalmopathy. The 100 or so discovery patients were randomly divided into training and test sets at a 7:3 ratio. In roughly six Graves' hyperthyroidism patients, the study also compared T-cell repertoires from thyroid tissue with T-cell repertoires from blood. After blood sampling, hyperthyroidism patients were treated with methimazole at a starting dose of 30 mg daily, and ophthalmopathy patients were treated with high-dose intravenous methylprednisolone. The paper describes TCR Vbeta CDR3 sequencing of 135 peripheral blood samples, made up of 40 to 45 ophthalmopathy patients, around 78 hyperthyroidism patients and 17 progressor patients. Beyond this particular receptor, the publication reports: Most expanded thyroid clonotypes (frequency above 0.001) were also detected in blood, suggesting blood repertoires may reflect thyroid immune responses. No statistical method was used to fix the sample size in advance, and group allocation was not hidden from the investigators. In validation, the model predicted progression to ophthalmopathy with roughly 66% sensitivity and roughly 75% specificity, a median of 6.5 months before onset. Ophthalmopathy was separated from stable hyperthyroidism by a 13 V-J signature model, with just over 85% sensitivity and roughly 81% specificity obtained in cross-validation and 80%/75% obtained in testing.

The CDR3, cysteine through phenylalanine, is 13 amino acids long. CDR3 DNA only is kept here, 39 bases in frame from base 1. Germline trimming amounts to 2 bases on V and 9 bases on J, with 4 as the count of junction bases outside the gene matches. The germline V gene supplies CDR1 MDHEN and CDR2 SYDVKM. Amplification of TCR beta CDR3 regions was carried out from RNA transcripts. For the first round of RT-PCR on the TCR CDR3, the HTBI primer set was used together with the Qiagen OneStep RT-PCR kit. Libraries were constructed in a second round of multiplex PCR, after which size selection and purification were carried out. The libraries were sequenced on an Illumina HiSeq2000 using paired-end 100 bp reads. Concerning the study's data processing: SOAPnuke was used to process the raw data, throwing out any read that contained adapters or uncalled bases, had a mean Phred below 15, or lacked an exact constant-primer or identifier match. COPE v1.2.5 was used to merge the high-quality paired reads, and each unique nucleotide sequence was defined as a clonotype. MiTCR v1.1 was used to align the clonotypes against IMGT TRBV, TRBD and TRBJ reference segments. The analysis included only V-J combinations with a frequency above 0.0001, which together covered approximately 99% of the repertoires. A TCS score was defined as the ratio of F50 (clonal expansion) to E x V (chaos), with BLOSUM62-based TCRdist applied between CDR3 peptides within each V-J. Welch's t-statistics and random forest reduced 500 to 650 V-J features to fewer than 15, which were used in a naive Bayes classifier (R e1071). TCRdb cleaned the public reads at Q25 with fastp, built clones with MiXCR and kept in-frame beta chains. A single entry per CDR3 protein holds the most common genes and DNA from its merged rows. TCRdb assigned the V and J calls; the authors' analysis was not used. The sample profile shows roughly 130,000 distinct CDR3 sequences; around 20% of them were found once. Of the sample, about two thirds is held by the ten largest clones.

Hyperthyroidism patients were aged 18 to 65 years and newly diagnosed, with disease duration of less than 2 months. The study excluded patients with uncontrolled infections, other autoimmune diseases, pregnancy or lactation. Diagnoses were established on the basis of clinical symptoms, serum thyroxine and TRAb, thyroid ultrasound, and orbital computed tomography. Blood from progressor patients was collected at the time of first diagnosis with hyperthyroidism, before any ophthalmopathy symptoms had appeared. Ficoll-Paque density gradient centrifugation was used to isolate PBMCs from under 11 ml of fresh peripheral blood. Progressor patients were initially diagnosed with Graves' hyperthyroidism and developed ophthalmopathy during follow-up. Total RNA was extracted using Trizol reagent, and RNA quality was assessed on an Agilent 2100 Bioanalyzer.

The sequenced material came from blood. The source of this sequence is a woman in her forties or fifties with Graves' hyperthyroidism that later progressed to Graves' ophthalmopathy. Rearrangement joined TRBV28 to TRBJ2-1, and 7 junction bases match TRBD2. The nucleotide sequence is given as TGTGCCAGCAGTTTAGCGGGAGCTAGTGAGCAGTTCTTC. Its coded protein is CASSLAGASEQFF.